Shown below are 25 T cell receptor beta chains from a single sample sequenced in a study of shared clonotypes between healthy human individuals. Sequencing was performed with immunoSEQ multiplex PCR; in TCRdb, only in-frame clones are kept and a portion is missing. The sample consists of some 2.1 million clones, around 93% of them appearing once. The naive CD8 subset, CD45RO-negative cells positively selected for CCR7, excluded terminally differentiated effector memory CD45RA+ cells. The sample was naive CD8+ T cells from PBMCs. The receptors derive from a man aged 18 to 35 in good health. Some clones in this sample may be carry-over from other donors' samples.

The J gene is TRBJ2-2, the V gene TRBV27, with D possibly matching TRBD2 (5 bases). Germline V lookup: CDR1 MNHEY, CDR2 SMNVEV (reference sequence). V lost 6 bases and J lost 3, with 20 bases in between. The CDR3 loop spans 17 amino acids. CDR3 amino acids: CASSYVGDRAHTGELFF. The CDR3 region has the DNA TGTGCCAGCAGCTACGTCGGGGATAGGGCCCACACCGGGGAGCTGTTTTTT.

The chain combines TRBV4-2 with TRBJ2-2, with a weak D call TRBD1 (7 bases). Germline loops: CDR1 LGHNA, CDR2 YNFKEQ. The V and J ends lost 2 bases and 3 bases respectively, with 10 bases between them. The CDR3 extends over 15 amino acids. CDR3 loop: CASSQIRGDTGELFF. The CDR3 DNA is TGTGCCAGCAGCCAAATCAGGGGGGACACCGGGGAGCTGTTTTTT.

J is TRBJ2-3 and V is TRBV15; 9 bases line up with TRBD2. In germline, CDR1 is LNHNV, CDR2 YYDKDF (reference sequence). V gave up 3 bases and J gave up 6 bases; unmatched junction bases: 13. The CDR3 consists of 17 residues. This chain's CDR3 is CATSRGTGTSSPDTQYF. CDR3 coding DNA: TGTGCCACCAGCAGGGGTACCGGGACTAGCTCCCCGGATACGCAGTATTTT.

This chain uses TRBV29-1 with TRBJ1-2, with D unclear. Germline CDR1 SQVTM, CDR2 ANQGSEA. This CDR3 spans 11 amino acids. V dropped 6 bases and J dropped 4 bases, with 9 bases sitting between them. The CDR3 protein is CSVWELYGYTF. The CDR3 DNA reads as TGCAGCGTGTGGGAGCTCTATGGCTACACCTTC.

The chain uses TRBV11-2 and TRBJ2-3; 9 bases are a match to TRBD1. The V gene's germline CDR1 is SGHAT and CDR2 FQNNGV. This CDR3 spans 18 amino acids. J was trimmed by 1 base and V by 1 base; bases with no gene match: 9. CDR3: CASSLAPGQGRGTDTQYF. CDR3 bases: TGTGCCAGCAGCTTAGCACCCGGACAGGGGCGCGGCACAGATACGCAGTATTTT.

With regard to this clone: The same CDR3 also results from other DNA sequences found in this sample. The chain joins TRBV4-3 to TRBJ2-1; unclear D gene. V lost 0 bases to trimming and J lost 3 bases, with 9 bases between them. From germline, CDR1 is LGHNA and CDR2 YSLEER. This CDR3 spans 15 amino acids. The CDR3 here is CASSQDRADYNEQFF. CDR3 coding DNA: TGCGCCAGCAGCCAAGATCGGGCAGACTACAATGAGCAGTTCTTC.

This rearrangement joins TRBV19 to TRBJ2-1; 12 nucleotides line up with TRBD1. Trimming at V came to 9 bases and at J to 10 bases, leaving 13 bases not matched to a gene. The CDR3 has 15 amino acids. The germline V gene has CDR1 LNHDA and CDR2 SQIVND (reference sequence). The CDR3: CASKRDRGLSGEQFF. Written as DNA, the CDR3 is TGTGCCAGCAAACGGGACAGGGGGCTATCGGGGGAGCAGTTCTTC.

This CDR3 reads CASSQDYGGPTDTQYF. In nucleotides, the CDR3 is TGCGCCAGCAGCCAAGATTATGGCGGACCCACAGATACGCAGTATTTT. This rearrangement joins TRBV4-3 to TRBJ2-3; D unresolved. Trimming stripped 0 bases from V and 2 bases from J, with 12 bases between. The CDR3 loop spans 16 amino acids. Germline V gene sequence: CDR1 LGHNA, CDR2 YSLEER.

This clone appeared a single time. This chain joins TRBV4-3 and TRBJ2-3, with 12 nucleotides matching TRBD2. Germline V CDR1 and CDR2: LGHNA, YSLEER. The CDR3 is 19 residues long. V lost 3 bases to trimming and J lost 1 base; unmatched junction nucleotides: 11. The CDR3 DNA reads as TGCGCCAGCAGCCACACACTAGCGGGAGGACCCCTTCGCACAGATACGCAGTATTTT. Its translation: CASSHTLAGGPLRTDTQYF.

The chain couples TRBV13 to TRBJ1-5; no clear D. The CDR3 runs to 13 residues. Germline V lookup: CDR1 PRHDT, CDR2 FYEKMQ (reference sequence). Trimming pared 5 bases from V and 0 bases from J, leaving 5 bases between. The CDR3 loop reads CASSVRSNQPQHF. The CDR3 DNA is TGTGCCAGCAGCGTCCGTAGCAATCAGCCCCAGCATTTT.

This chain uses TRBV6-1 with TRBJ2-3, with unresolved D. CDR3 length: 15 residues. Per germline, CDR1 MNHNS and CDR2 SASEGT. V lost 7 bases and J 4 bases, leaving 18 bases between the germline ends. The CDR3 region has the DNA TGTGCCAGCAATACTGGGCCCTCCCAGCCAGATACGCAGTATTTT. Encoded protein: CASNTGPSQPDTQYF.

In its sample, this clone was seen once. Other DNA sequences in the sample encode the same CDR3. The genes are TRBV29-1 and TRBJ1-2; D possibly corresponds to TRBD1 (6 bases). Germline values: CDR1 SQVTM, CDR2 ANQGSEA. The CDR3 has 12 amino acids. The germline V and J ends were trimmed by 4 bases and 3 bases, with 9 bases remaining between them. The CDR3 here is CSVVGGDYGYTF. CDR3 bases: TGCAGCGTTGTAGGGGGAGACTATGGCTACACCTTC.

CDR3 DNA sequence: TGTGCCAGCAGCGCCCGGACAGGGGGCGAGGAAAAACTGTTTTTT. Protein: CASSARTGGEEKLFF. V and J are TRBV13 and TRBJ1-4, with TRBD1 identical over 11 bases. CDR1 is PRHDT and CDR2 is FYEKMQ in the germline V gene (reference sequence). V gave up 5 bases and J gave up 8 bases; unmatched junction bases: 7. This CDR3 has 15 amino acids.

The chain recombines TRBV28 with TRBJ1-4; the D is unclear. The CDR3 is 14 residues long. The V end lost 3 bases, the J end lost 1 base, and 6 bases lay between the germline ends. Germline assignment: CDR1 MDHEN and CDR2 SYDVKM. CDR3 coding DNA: TGTGCCAGCAGTTTCCGGCAAACTAATGAAAAACTGTTTTTT. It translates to CASSFRQTNEKLFF.

CDR3 in DNA: TGTGCCAGCAGCTCGGACAGGGGTATCGCTGAAGCTTTCTTT. Amino acids: CASSSDRGIAEAFF. The rearrangement uses TRBV7-3 and TRBJ1-1, with TRBD1 identical over 9 bases. The CDR3 consists of 14 residues. Trimming at V came to 4 bases and at J to 6 bases, leaving 6 bases not matched to a gene. From germline, CDR1 is SGHTA and CDR2 FQGTGA.

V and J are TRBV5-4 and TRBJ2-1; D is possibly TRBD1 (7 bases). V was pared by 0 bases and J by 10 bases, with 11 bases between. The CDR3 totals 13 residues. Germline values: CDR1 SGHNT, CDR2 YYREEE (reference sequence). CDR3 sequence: CASSLAAGQEQFF. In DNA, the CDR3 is TGTGCCAGCAGCTTGGCCGCGGGACAGGAGCAGTTCTTC.

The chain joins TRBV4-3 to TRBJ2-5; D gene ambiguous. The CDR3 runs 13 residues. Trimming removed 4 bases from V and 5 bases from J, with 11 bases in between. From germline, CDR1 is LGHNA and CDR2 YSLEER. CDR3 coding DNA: TGCGCCAGCAGCCTAAGGGAAGGGGAGACCCAGTACTTC. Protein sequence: CASSLREGETQYF.

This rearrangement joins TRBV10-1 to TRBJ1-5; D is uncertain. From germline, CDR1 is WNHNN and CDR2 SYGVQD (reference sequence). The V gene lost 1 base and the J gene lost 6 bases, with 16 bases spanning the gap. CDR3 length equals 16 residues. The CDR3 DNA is TGCGCCAGCAGTGAGTGGGTAGGGTACGATGGTCAGCCCCAGCATTTT. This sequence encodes CASSEWVGYDGQPQHF.

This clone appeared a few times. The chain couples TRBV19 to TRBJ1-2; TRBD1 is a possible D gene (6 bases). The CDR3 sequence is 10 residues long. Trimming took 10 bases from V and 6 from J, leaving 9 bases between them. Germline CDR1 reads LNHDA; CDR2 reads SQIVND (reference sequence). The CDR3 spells CATQGHGYTF. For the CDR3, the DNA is TGTGCCACCCAGGGGCATGGCTACACCTTC.

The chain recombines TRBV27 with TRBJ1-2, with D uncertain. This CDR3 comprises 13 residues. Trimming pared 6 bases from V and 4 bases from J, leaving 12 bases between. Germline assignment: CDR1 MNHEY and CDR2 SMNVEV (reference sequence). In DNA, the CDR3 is TGTGCCAGCAGCTACCGGACGGTCTATGGCTACACCTTC. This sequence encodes CASSYRTVYGYTF.

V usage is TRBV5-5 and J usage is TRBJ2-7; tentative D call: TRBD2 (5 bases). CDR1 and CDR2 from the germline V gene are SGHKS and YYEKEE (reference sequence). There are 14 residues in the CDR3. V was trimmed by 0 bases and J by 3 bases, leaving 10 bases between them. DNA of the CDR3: TGTGCCAGCAGCTTGGGAGGGTCTGGCTACGAGCAGTACTTC. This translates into CASSLGGSGYEQYF.

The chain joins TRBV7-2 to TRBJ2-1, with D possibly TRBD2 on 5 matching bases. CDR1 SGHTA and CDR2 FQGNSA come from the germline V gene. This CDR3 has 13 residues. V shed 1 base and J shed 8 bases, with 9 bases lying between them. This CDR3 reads CASSLGGADEQFF. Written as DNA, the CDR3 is TGTGCCAGCAGCTTAGGGGGAGCTGATGAGCAGTTCTTC.

CDR3 sequence: CAWTFRTVNTEAFF. DNA of the CDR3: TGTGCCTGGACTTTCCGGACGGTGAACACTGAAGCTTTCTTT. J is TRBJ1-1 and V is TRBV30; no reliable D call. Trimming removed 4 bases at V and 0 bases at J, with 12 bases between. This CDR3 spans 14 amino acids. Germline CDR1 GTSNPN, CDR2 SVGIG (reference sequence).

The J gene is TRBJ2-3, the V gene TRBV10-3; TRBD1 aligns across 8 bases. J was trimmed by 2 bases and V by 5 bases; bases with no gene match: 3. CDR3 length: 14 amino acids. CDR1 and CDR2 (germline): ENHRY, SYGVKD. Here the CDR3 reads CAISLDRVTDTQYF. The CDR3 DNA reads TGTGCCATCAGTCTGGACAGGGTCACAGATACGCAGTATTTT.

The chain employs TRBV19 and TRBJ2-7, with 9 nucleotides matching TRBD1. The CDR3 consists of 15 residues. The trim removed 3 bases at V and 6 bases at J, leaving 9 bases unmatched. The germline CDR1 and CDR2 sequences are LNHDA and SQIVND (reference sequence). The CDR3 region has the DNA TGTGCCAGTAGTATTCTAGGACAGGGGCACGGCGAGCAGTACTTC. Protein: CASSILGQGHGEQYF.